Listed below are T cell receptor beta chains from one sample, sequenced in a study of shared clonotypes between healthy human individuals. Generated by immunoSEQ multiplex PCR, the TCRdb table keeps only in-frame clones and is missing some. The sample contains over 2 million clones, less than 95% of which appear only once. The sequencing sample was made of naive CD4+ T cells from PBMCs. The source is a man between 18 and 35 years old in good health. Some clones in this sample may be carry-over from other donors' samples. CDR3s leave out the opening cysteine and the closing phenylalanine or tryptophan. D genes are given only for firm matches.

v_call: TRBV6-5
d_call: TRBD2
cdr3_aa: ASSYAGTSVQETQY

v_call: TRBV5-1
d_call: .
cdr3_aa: ASRRTTGINYGYT

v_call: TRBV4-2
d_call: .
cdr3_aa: ASSQGGVGYGYT

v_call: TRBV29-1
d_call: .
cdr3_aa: SARRLITSDEQF

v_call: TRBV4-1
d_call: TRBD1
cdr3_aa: ASSLRDRGEEQY

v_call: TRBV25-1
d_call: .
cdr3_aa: ASSDPSAAGEQF

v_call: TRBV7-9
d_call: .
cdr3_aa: ASSLRGASGELF

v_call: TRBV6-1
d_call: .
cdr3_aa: ASSGDVYGYT

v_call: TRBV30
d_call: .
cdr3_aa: ACSKLAGREQF

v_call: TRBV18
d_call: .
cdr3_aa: ASSPPGTVNTEAF

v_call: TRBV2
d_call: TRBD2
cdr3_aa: ASSGLERTSGRTDTQY

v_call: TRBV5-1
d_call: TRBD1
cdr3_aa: ASSLRQGYEQY

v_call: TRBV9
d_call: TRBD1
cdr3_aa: ASSEGQGNYEQY

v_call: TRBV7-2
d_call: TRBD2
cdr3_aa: ASRGGAGEYNEQF

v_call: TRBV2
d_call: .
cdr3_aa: ASSAGTSGTEAF

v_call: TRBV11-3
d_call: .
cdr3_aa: ASSLSSGTEAF

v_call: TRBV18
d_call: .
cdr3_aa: ASSSGLNTQY

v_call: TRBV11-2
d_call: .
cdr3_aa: ASSQWGETQY

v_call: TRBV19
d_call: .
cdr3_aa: ASSSPGDTEYGYT

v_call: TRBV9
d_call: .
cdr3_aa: ASSAFLRDNEQF

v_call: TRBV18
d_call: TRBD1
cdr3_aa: ASSLSIPDRGHSNQPQH

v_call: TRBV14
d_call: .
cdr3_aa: ASSQASRQNIQY

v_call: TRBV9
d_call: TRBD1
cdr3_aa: ASSALDRGEAEAF

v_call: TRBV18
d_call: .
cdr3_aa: ASSPLDSSSGNTIY

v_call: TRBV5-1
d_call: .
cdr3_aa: ASSPHHSDRVAGELF

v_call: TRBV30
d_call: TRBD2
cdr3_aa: AWGTSGGAYEQY

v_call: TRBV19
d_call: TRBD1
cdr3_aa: ASKVAGGRNEQF

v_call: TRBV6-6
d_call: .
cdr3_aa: ASSYSGGPGNTIY

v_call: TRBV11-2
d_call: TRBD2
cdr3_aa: ASSLIAGGSTDTQY

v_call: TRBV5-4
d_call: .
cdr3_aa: ASSLGGSSGSGNTIY

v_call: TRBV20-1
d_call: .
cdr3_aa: SAEQGHEQY

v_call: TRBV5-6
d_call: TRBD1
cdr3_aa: ASSLRQGGRSGYT

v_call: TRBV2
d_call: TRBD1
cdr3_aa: ASTLTRTGGGELF

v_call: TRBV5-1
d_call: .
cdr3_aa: ASSLGENEQF

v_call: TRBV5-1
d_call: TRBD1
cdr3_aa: ASDDRDRGSYEQY

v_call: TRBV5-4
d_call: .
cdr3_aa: ASSLGGGTYEQY

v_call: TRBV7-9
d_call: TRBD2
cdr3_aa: ASSPRLAGITDTQY

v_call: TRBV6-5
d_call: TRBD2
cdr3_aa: ASSFDRLAADYEQY

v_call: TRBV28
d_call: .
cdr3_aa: ASSLVREKLF

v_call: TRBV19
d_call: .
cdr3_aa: ASSTAFYLGTDTQY

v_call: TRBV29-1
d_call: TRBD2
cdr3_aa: SLKAGTSGTDTQY

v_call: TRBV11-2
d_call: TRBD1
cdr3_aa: ASSKTGGRTEAF

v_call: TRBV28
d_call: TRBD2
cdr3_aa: ASSPGGLAGIGEQF

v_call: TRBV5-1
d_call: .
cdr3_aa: ASSLGGKRNEQY

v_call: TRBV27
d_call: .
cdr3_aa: ASSVRTVIYNEQF

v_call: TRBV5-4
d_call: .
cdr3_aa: ASSQVTSNEQF